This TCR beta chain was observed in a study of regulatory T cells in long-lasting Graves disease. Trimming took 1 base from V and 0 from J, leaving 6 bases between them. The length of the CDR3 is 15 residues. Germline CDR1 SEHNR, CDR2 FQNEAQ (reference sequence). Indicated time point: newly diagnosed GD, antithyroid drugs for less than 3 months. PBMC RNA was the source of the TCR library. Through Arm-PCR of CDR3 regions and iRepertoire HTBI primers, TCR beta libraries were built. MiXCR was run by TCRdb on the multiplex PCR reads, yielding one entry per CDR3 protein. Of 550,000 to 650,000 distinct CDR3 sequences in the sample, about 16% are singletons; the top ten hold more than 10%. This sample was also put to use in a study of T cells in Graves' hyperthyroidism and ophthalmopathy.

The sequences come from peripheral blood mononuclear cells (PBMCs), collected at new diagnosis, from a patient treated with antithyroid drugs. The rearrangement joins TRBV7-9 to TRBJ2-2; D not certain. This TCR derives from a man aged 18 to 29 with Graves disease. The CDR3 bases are TGTGCCAGCAGCTTAGGAGGACCGAACACCGGGGAGCTGTTTTTT. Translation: CASSLGGPNTGELFF. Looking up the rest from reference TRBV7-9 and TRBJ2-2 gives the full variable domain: DTGVSQNPRHKITKRGQNVTFRCDPISEHNRLYWYRQTLGQGPEFLTYFQNEAQLEKSRLLSDRFSAERPKGSFSTLEIQRTEQGDSAMYLCASSLGGPNTGELFFGEGSRLTVL.